This entry features one T cell receptor (beta chain) sequence. Its antigen is as yet unknown. If patients had autoimmune disease history or systemic immunosuppression, they were excluded. The data belong to a study of OX40 agonist ivuxolimab in advanced cancers. Repertoires were generated with immunoSEQ multiplex PCR, while TCRdb's copy carries only in-frame clones and drops some. Of tens of thousands of clones in the sample, 80% to 90% were seen once. There are 18 residues in the CDR3. The ends were cut back, 5 bases at V and 5 bases at J, with 23 bases in the middle. Germline values: CDR1 SGHRS, CDR2 YFSETQ. Study-wide findings and caveats: Normalized T-cell clonal expansion was also low in a subset of nonresponders. Averaged across samples, CD8+ T cells carried more expanded clones than CD4+ did.

The sample was CD4+ or CD8+ T cells sorted from blood, taken in a trial of the OX40 agonist ivuxolimab. The TCR was taken from an adult with an advanced solid tumor such as melanoma, head and neck, liver or kidney cancer. The V call is TRBV5-1, the J call TRBJ2-6; the D call may be TRBD1 or TRBD2 (6 bases each). CDR3 nucleotide sequence: TGCGCCAGCAGTCCGGTAGGGGGGCTCCCTAGTAGGGCCAACGTCCTGACTTTC. It codes for CASSPVGGLPSRANVLTF.